The 3 T cell receptor beta chains below come from one sample, sequenced in a study of blood T cell repertoires in COVID-19. Here immunoSEQ multiplex PCR was the method, and the copy in TCRdb shows in-frame clones only, minus some. The sample has around 130,000 clones, about 80% seen once. Source material: peripheral blood. All receptors come from a human donor in a cohort sampled during active COVID-19.

This clone was detected only once. This rearrangement joins TRBV2 to TRBJ1-1; perhaps TRBD1 as D (6 bases). The V and J ends lost 4 bases and 4 bases respectively, with 16 bases between them. From germline, CDR1 is SNHLY and CDR2 FYNNEI. This CDR3 spans 15 amino acids. CDR3 coding DNA: TGTGCCAGCAGTGCGGGCATACCCAGGGGCACTGAAGCTTTCTTT. Its protein product is CASSAGIPRGTEAFF. The full variable domain, completed using reference TRBV2 and TRBJ1-1, is EPEVTQTPSHQVTQMGQEVILRCVPISNHLYFYWYRQILGQKVEFLVSFYNNEISEKSEIFDDQFSVERPDGSNFTLKIRSTKLEDSAMYFCASSAGIPRGTEAFFGQGTRLTVV.

The chain carries TRBV7-8 and TRBJ1-4; possibly TRBD1 for D (6 bases). The CDR3 spans 14 residues. The ends were cut back, 5 bases at V and 5 bases at J, with 12 bases in the middle. CDR1 and CDR2 (germline): SGHVS, FQNEAQ. The CDR3 bases are TGTGCCAGCAGCCGAACGGGACAAAATGAAAAACTGTTTTTT. Translated, it gives CASSRTGQNEKLFF. The full variable domain, completed using reference TRBV7-8 and TRBJ1-4, is GAGVSQSPRYKVAKRGQDVALRCDPISGHVSLFWYQQALGQGPEFLTYFQNEAQLDKSGLPSDRFFAERPEGSVSTLKIQRTQQEDSAVYLCASSRTGQNEKLFFGSGTQLSVL.

This rearrangement joins TRBV16 to TRBJ1-6; tentative D call: TRBD1 (5 bases). CDR3 size: 15 residues. The V gene's germline CDR1 is KGHSY and CDR2 FQNENV. V was pared by 0 bases and J by 7 bases, with 10 bases between. Written as DNA, the CDR3 is TGTGCCAGCAGCCAATCAGGGTCAGGGAATTCACCCCTCCACTTT. Its protein product is CASSQSGSGNSPLHF.